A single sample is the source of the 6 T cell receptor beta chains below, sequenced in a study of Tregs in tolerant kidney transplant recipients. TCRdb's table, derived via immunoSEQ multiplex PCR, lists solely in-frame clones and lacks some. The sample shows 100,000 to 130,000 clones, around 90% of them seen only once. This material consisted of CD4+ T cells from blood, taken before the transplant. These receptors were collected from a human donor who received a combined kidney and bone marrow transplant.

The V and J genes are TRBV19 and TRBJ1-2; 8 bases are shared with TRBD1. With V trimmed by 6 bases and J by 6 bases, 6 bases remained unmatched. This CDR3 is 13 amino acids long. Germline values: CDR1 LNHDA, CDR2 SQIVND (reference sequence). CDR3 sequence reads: CASSLTGVDGYTF. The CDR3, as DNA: TGTGCCAGTAGCCTGACAGGGGTAGATGGCTACACCTTC.

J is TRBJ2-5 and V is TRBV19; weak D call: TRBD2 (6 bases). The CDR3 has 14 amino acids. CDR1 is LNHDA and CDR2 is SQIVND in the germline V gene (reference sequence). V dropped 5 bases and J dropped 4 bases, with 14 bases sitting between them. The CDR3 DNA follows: TGTGCCAGTAGTCCCGCGGGGAGCGGAGAGACCCAGTACTTC. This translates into CASSPAGSGETQYF.

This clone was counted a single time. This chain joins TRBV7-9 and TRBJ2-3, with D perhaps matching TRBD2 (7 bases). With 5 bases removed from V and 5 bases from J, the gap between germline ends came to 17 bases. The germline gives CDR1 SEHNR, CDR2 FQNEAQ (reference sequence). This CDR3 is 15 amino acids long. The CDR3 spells CASSARQAGEDTQYF. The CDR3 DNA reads TGTGCCAGCAGCGCTAGACAGGCGGGGGAAGATACGCAGTATTTT.

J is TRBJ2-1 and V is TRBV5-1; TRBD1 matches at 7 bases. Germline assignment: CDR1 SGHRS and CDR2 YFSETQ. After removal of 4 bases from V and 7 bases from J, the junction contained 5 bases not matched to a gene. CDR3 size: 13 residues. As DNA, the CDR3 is TGCGCCAGCAGCCAACAGGGGATTAATGAGCAGTTCTTC. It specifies CASSQQGINEQFF.

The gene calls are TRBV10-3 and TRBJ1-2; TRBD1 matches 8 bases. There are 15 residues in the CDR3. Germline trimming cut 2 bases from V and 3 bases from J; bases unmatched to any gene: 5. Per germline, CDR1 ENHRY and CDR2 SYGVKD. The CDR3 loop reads CAISENTGGDYGYTF. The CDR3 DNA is TGTGCCATCAGTGAGAACACAGGGGGAGACTATGGCTACACCTTC.

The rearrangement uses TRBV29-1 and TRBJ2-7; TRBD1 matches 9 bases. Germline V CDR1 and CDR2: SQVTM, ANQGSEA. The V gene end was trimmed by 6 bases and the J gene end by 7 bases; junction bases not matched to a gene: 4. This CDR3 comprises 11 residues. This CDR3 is CSVGQGKEQYF. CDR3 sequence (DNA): TGCAGCGTGGGACAGGGTAAAGAGCAGTACTTC.